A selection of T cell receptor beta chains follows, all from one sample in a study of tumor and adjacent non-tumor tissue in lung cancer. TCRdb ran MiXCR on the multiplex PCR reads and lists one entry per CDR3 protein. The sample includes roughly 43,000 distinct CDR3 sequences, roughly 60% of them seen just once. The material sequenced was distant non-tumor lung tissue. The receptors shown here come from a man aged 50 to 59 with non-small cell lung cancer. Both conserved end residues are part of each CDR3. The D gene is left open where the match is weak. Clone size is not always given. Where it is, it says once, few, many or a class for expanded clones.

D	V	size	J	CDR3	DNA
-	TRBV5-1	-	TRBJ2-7	CASSAAWRSDEQYF	TGCGCCAGCAGCGCAGCATGGAGGAGCGACGAGCAGTACTTC
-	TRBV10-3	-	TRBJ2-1	CVISESRDGVHKQFF	TGTGTCATCAGTGAGTCCCGGGACGGGGTACATAAGCAGTTCTTC
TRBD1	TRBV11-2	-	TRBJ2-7	CSSSPGTGRTYEQYF	TGTTCCAGCAGCCCAGGGACAGGTAGAACCTACGAGCAATACTTC
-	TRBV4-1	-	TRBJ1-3	CASSLSDPPGNTIYF	TGCGCTAGCAGCCTCTCGGATCCCCCTGGAAACACCATATATTTT
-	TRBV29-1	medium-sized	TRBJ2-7	CSVAEQGDDEQYF	TGCAGCGTTGCGGAACAGGGAGATGACGAGCAGTACTTC
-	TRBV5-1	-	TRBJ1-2	CASSTTRDDYGYTF	TGCGCCAGCAGCACCACAAGGGACGACTATGGCTACACCTTC
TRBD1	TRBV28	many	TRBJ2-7	CASQGAREQYF	TGTGCCAGCCAGGGGGCTAGGGAGCAGTACTTC
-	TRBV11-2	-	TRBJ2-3	CVSILSSAAGVRGTDTQYF	TGTGTCAGCATCTTATCTAGTGCGGCTGGAGTACGAGGCACAGATACGCAGTATTTT
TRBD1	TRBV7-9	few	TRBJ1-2	CASSLGGAGTGDGYTF	TGTGCCAGCAGCTTAGGAGGCGCGGGGACAGGGGATGGCTACACCTTC
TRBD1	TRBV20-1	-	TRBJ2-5	CSAGAGGGETQYF	TGCAGTGCTGGAGCAGGGGGCGGGGAGACCCAGTACTTC
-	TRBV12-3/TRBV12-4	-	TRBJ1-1	CVSSFRGVSAEAFF	TGTGTCAGCAGTTTCAGAGGGGTGTCCGCTGAAGCTTTCTTT
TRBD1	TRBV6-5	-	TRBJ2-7	CAIRYSAGTGTGGYEQYF	TGTGCCATCAGATACTCTGCTGGTACCGGGACAGGGGGCTACGAGCAATACTTC
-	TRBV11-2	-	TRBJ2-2	CASSLLVGTGELFF	TGTGCCAGCAGCTTATTAGTCGGGACCGGGGAGCTGTTTTTT
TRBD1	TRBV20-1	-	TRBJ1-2	CSARERTGINYGYTF	TGCAGTGCTAGAGAAAGGACAGGGATTAACTATGGCTACACCTTC
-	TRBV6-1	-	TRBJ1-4	CASSSGVTTNEKLFF	TGTGCCAGCAGCAGCGGGGTCACAACTAATGAAAAACTGTTTTTT
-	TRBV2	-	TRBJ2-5	CASGEGRVEETQYF	TGTGCCAGCGGGGAAGGGAGAGTCGAAGAAACCCAGTACTTC
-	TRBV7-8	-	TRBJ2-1	CASQRGTYSYNEEFF	TGTGCCAGCCAAAGAGGGACCTACTCCTACAATGAGGAGTTCTTC
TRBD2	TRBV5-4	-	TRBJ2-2	CASSWGGLAGNARELFF	TGTGCCAGCAGCTGGGGTGGTTTAGCGGGAAACGCCCGGGAGCTGTTTTTT
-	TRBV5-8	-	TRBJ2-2	CTNTGTLNTGELFF	TGTACCAACACCGGGACACTGAACACCGGGGAGCTGTTTTTT
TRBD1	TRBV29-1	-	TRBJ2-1	CSTGTGISEQFF	TGCAGCACCGGGACAGGGATTTCTGAGCAGTTTTTC
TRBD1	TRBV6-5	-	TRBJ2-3	CASGRQGTDTQYF	TGTGCCAGCGGCCGACAGGGCACAGATACACAGTATTTT
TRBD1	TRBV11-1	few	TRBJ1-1	CAISHGTGYEAFF	TGTGCCATCAGCCACGGGACAGGGTATGAAGCTTTCTTT
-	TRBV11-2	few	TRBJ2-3	CASSVMSSSADTQYF	TGTGCCAGCAGCGTAATGAGCTCTAGCGCAGATACACAGTATTTT
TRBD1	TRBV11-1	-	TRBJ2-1	CTSSLDGQGHNKQFF	TGTACCAGCAGTTTGGACGGACAGGGCCACAATAAGCAGTTCTTC
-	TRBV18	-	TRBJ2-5	CASSPRAGGQETQYF	TGTGCCAGCTCACCACGGGCAGGGGGGCAAGAGACCCAGTACTTC
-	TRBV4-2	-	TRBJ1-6	CASSLGLRGTNSPLHF	TGTGCCAGCAGCCTCGGTCTGAGGGGGACGAACTCACCCCTCCACTTT
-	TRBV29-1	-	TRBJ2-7	CIVDISYEQYF	TGTATCGTTGACATAAGCTACGAGCAGTACTTC